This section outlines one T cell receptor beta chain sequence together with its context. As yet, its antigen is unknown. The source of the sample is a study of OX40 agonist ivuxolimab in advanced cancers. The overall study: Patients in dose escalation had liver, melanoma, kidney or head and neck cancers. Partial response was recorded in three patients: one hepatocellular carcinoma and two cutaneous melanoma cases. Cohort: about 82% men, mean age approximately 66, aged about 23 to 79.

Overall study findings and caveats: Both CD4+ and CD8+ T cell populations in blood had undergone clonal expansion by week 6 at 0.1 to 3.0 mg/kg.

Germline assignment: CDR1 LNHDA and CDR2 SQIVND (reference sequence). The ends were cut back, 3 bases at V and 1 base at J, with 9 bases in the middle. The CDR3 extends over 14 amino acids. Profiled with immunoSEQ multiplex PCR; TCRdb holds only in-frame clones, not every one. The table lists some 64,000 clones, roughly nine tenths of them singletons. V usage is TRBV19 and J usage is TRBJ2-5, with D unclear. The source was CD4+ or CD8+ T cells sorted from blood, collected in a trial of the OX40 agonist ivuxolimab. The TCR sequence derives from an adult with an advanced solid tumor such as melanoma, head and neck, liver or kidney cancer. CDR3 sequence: CASSMGRSQETQYF. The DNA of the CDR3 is TGTGCCAGTAGTATGGGCAGATCCCAAGAGACCCAGTACTTC.